These 23 T cell receptor beta chains share one sample of origin, sequenced in a study of blood T cell repertoires in COVID-19 (dated by TCRdb to the early 2020s). Receptors were amplified or captured by the immunoSEQ multiplex PCR assay. Entries here come from immuneACCESS through TCRdb and include only in-frame sequences with V and J called. Some clones fail to appear in such tables; in the studies checked, an unresolved V gene covers under half of the shortfall, and the cause of the remainder is unknown. Recorded for this sample are over 200,000 clones; less than 90% of them occurred a single time. Approximately 2.8% of the sample goes to the ten largest clones. The material sequenced was PBMCs or T cells enriched from blood (not recorded which). The receptors shown here come from a woman between 45 and 65 years old in a cohort exposed to, infected with or recovered from COVID-19 (not recorded which).

The chain has TRBV10-1 and TRBJ2-5; tentative D call: TRBD2 (5 bases). Germline assignment: CDR1 WNHNN and CDR2 SYGVQD (reference sequence). The ends were cut back, 0 bases at V and 0 bases at J, with 17 bases in the middle. There are 18 residues in the CDR3. CDR3: CASSESTAPGGYQETQYF. CDR3 nucleotide sequence: TGCGCCAGCAGTGAGTCCACTGCACCGGGCGGGTACCAAGAGACCCAGTACTTC.

The chain links TRBV5-4 to TRBJ2-7; 7 nucleotides align to TRBD2. V lost 2 bases and J lost 3; bases outside the gene matches: 8. Germline-derived CDR1 and CDR2 are SGHNT and YYREEE (reference sequence). CDR3 size: 15 residues. The CDR3 sequence: CASSFMGGVDYEQYF. The CDR3 nucleotides are TGTGCCAGCAGCTTTATGGGGGGGGTCGACTACGAGCAGTACTTC.

The gene calls are TRBV6-2 or TRBV6-3 and TRBJ1-6; no reliable D call. Germline V lookup: CDR1 MNHEY, CDR2 SVGEGT. This CDR3 is built from 11 residues. Trimming left V 2 bases short and J 16 bases short, with 9 bases between. DNA for the CDR3: TGTGCCAGCAGTTACCATGGAGAGCTCCACTTT. This codes for CASSYHGELHF.

The chain joins TRBV5-1 to TRBJ1-3; 10 nucleotides match TRBD1. CDR3 length equals 15 residues. V lost 4 bases to trimming and J lost 2 bases; unmatched junction nucleotides: 3. Germline V CDR1 and CDR2: SGHRS, YFSETQ. The CDR3 here is CASSPGQGAGNTIYF. The DNA of the CDR3 is TGCGCCAGCAGCCCTGGACAGGGGGCTGGAAACACCATATATTTT. Together with reference TRBV5-1 and TRBJ1-3, the CDR3 gives the full variable domain: KAGVTQTPRYLIKTRGQQVTLSCSPISGHRSVSWYQQTPGQGLQFLFEYFSETQRNKGNFPGRFSGRQFSNSRSEMNVSTLELGDSALYLCASSPGQGAGNTIYFGEGSWLTVV.

The genes are TRBV24-1 and TRBJ2-3; 7 nucleotides align to TRBD2. V lost 4 bases and J lost 1; bases outside the gene matches: 10. CDR3 length: 17 residues. Germline CDR1 reads KGHDR; CDR2 reads SFDVKD. CDR3 in DNA: TGTGCCACCAGTGACCCCGTGGGGGGGGGACGCACAGATACGCAGTATTTT. Its protein product is CATSDPVGGGRTDTQYF.

The chain carries TRBV7-2 and TRBJ2-3; TRBD2 agrees at 11 bases. V lost 5 bases, J lost 4 bases, and 8 bases stayed unmatched. Germline loops: CDR1 SGHTA, CDR2 FQGNSA. The CDR3 runs 16 residues. For the CDR3, the DNA is TGTGCCAGCAGCATTCTAGCGGGGGGCGGGGCAGATACGCAGTATTTT. This gives the protein CASSILAGGGADTQYF.

The chain combines TRBV5-3 with TRBJ2-5; 9 bases match TRBD1. TRBV5-3 is an ORF; its function is uncertain. V lost 0 bases and J lost 0; bases outside the gene matches: 9. This CDR3 has 18 residues. The CDR3 nucleotides are TGTGCCAGAAGCTTGGCTTCGGGGGACAGGGAGTACCAAGAGACCCAGTACTTC. Protein: CARSLASGDREYQETQYF.

This clone came up once. The chain uses TRBV4-1 and TRBJ2-2, with no clear D. The V end lost 4 bases, the J end lost 9 bases, and 18 bases lay between the germline ends. CDR1 and CDR2 (germline): MGHRA, YSYEKL. The CDR3 covers 15 residues. CDR3 amino acids: CASSPGGSKVWELFF. DNA of the CDR3: TGCGCCAGCAGCCCGGGTGGCAGTAAAGTTTGGGAGCTGTTTTTT.

The chain recombines TRBV7-2 with TRBJ2-7; TRBD1 might be the D (6 bases). The CDR3 runs to 15 residues. The ends were cut back, 5 bases at V and 6 bases at J, with 20 bases in the middle. Germline-derived CDR1 and CDR2 are SGHTA and FQGNSA. The CDR3 is CASSNGHQGLSEQYF. CDR3 DNA: TGTGCCAGCAGCAACGGACATCAGGGGCTAAGCGAGCAGTACTTC.

This chain's CDR3 is CASSVGQGAVGELFF. Here the CDR3 DNA reads TGTGCCAGTAGTGTCGGACAGGGGGCTGTCGGGGAGCTGTTTTTT. This chain uses TRBV19 with TRBJ2-2, with 11 bases fitting TRBD1. Germline trimming cut 5 bases from V and 7 bases from J; bases unmatched to any gene: 6. This CDR3 has 15 residues. CDR1 and CDR2 (germline): LNHDA, SQIVND (reference sequence).

This clone came up a few times. This sequence joins TRBV7-9 and TRBJ2-2, with D uncertain. Germline V CDR1 and CDR2: SEHNR, FQNEAQ (reference sequence). V shed 4 bases and J shed 7 bases, with 7 bases lying between them. The CDR3 extends over 12 amino acids. The CDR3 bases are TGTGCCAGCAGCTCTTACGGCGGGGAGCTGTTTTTT. It yields the protein CASSSYGGELFF.

The rearrangement joins TRBV7-2 to TRBJ1-2; TRBD1 matches at 9 bases. The CDR3 spans 16 residues. Germline V gene data show CDR1 as SGHTA and CDR2 as FQGNSA. With V trimmed by 3 bases and J by 5 bases, 10 bases remained unmatched. The CDR3 sequence: CASSFAITGGQYGYTF. DNA for the CDR3: TGTGCCAGCAGCTTTGCAATCACAGGGGGCCAGTATGGCTACACCTTC.

The gene calls are TRBV6-1 and TRBJ2-7, with 7 bases that match TRBD1. Germline loops: CDR1 MNHNS, CDR2 SASEGT. The CDR3 has 15 amino acids. V shed 2 bases, J shed 3 bases, and the junction held 7 bases outside the gene matches. CDR3 DNA: TGTGCCAGCAGTGAACTTGGGACAGACTTCTACGAGCAGTACTTC. Translating it yields CASSELGTDFYEQYF.

The rearrangement joins TRBV5-1 to TRBJ1-1; D gene ambiguous. The V end was cut by 4 bases, the J end by 10 bases, with 17 bases between. This CDR3 has 13 residues. CDR1 is SGHRS, CDR2 YFSETQ, per germline. CDR3: CASSPSEGRVAFF. CDR3 sequence (DNA): TGCGCCAGCAGCCCGAGTGAAGGGCGGGTAGCTTTCTTT. Together with reference TRBV5-1 and TRBJ1-1, the CDR3 gives the full variable domain: KAGVTQTPRYLIKTRGQQVTLSCSPISGHRSVSWYQQTPGQGLQFLFEYFSETQRNKGNFPGRFSGRQFSNSRSEMNVSTLELGDSALYLCASSPSEGRVAFFGQGTRLTVV.

The chain employs TRBV18 and TRBJ2-1, with 8 bases aligning to TRBD2. V lost 2 bases, J lost 3 bases, and 6 bases stayed unmatched. The CDR3 contains 16 residues. Germline-derived CDR1 and CDR2 are KGHSH and LQKENI. CDR3 coding DNA: TGTGCCAGCTCACCAAGGCTAGCGGGTGACTACAATGAGCAGTTCTTC. Protein: CASSPRLAGDYNEQFF.

This clone was recorded at least ten times. The chain carries TRBV4-1 and TRBJ2-2, with TRBD2 as a possible D gene (6 bases). Trimming took 1 base from V and 0 from J, leaving 27 bases between them. Germline V lookup: CDR1 MGHRA, CDR2 YSYEKL. This CDR3 spans 22 amino acids. The CDR3 spells CASSQVWGDGLLKTPNTGELFF. The CDR3 DNA reads TGCGCCAGCAGCCAAGTTTGGGGGGATGGACTACTCAAAACCCCGAACACCGGGGAGCTGTTTTTT.

The chain employs TRBV9 and TRBJ1-2; D is ambiguous. Trimming stripped 2 bases from V and 2 bases from J, with 10 bases between. The CDR3 spans 14 residues. Germline-derived CDR1 and CDR2 are SGDLS and YYNGEE. CDR3 bases: TGTGCCAGCAGCGTGGGCGCCACCAACTATGGCTACACCTTC. Translation gives CASSVGATNYGYTF.

The chain has TRBV9 and TRBJ1-2, with a possible D match to TRBD1 (6 bases). CDR1 and CDR2 from the germline V gene are SGDLS and YYNGEE. Trimming left V 0 bases short and J 2 bases short, with 8 bases between. The CDR3 runs to 14 residues. The DNA of the CDR3 is TGTGCCAGCAGCGTAGCCACAGGGAACTATGGCTACACCTTC. As protein: CASSVATGNYGYTF. Complete variable domain (other parts from reference TRBV9 and TRBJ1-2): DSGVTQTPKHLITATGQRVTLRCSPRSGDLSVYWYQQSLDQGLQFLIQYYNGEERAKGNILERFSAQQFPDLHSELNLSSLELGDSALYFCASSVATGNYGYTFGSGTRLTVV.

The V call is TRBV29-1, the J call TRBJ1-2; D possibly corresponds to TRBD1 (5 bases). Germline lookup yields CDR1 SQVTM and CDR2 ANQGSEA. V dropped 4 bases and J dropped 2 bases, with 11 bases sitting between them. This CDR3 is built from 13 residues. CDR3 region: CSVVRGSNYGYTF. CDR3 in DNA: TGCAGCGTTGTAAGGGGCTCCAACTATGGCTACACCTTC.

This clone was counted a single time. The chain couples TRBV18 to TRBJ1-5, with TRBD1 identical over 7 bases. Unmatched junction bases numbered 7, after V lost 3 bases and J lost 2 bases. There are 16 residues in the CDR3. Germline CDR1 reads KGHSH; CDR2 reads LQKENI. This CDR3 is CASSPIRGQGNQPQHF. The CDR3, as DNA: TGTGCCAGCTCACCGATACGCGGACAGGGCAATCAGCCCCAGCATTTT.

This clone showed up just once. The genes are TRBV18 and TRBJ2-5, with no clear D. This CDR3 contains 11 residues. With 6 bases removed from V and 1 base from J, the gap between germline ends came to 3 bases. Germline V gene sequence: CDR1 KGHSH, CDR2 LQKENI. CDR3 protein: CASSFQETQYF. The CDR3 DNA follows: TGTGCCAGCTCCTTCCAAGAGACCCAGTACTTC.

The V and J genes are TRBV6-5 and TRBJ2-2; D is uncertain. The CDR3 loop spans 13 amino acids. V was trimmed by 6 bases and J by 5 bases, leaving 10 bases between them. Germline CDR1 and CDR2: MNHEY and SVGAGI. CDR3 protein: CASRESRTGELFF. In DNA form, the CDR3 reads TGTGCCAGCAGGGAGTCCCGGACCGGGGAGCTGTTTTTT.

The chain employs TRBV3-1 (or the pseudogene TRBV3-2) and TRBJ1-3; D remains ambiguous. The germline V gene has CDR1 LGHDT and CDR2 YNNKEL (reference sequence). Trimming took off 5 bases at V and 0 bases at J, with 8 bases between the two ends. This CDR3 region has 14 residues. The DNA of the CDR3 is TGTGCCAGCAGCGTGGGCGTCTCTGGAAACACCATATATTTT. Translation: CASSVGVSGNTIYF.